This T cell receptor (beta chain) was documented in a study of beta chain features in type 1 diabetes. Study-level results: For Type 1 diabetes patients, all four CD4+ subsets carried TCRB CDR3s that were moderately but significantly shorter. Insertions at VDJ junctions were less frequent in type 1 diabetes patients. These patients also deleted more nucleotides at the same junctions.

As every portion of the isolated RNA was reverse transcribed, the sequencing read expressed TCRB transcripts. TCRdb's table, derived via immunoSEQ multiplex PCR, lists solely in-frame clones and lacks some. The table has 600,000 to 700,000 clones, approximately 13% seen once. In the case of this clone: Its target is not known.

The CDR3 sequence is 16 residues long. Between the trimmed V and J ends, which lost 1 base and 10 bases, there was a span of 20 bases. Per the germline V gene, CDR1 is LGHNA and CDR2 is YNFKEQ. V usage is TRBV4-2 and J usage is TRBJ2-1; no firm D call. What was sequenced was naive CD4+ T cells from blood. This TCR came from a man aged 25 to 40 with type 1 diabetes. The CDR3 sequence is CASSQVTARLASEQFF. DNA for the CDR3: TGTGCCAGCAGCCAAGTCACCGCCCGACTGGCCTCGGAGCAGTTCTTC.